The source of this T cell receptor (beta chain) is a study of blood T cell repertoires in COVID-19. For the study at large: The United States, Italy and Spain provided the acute and convalescent COVID-19 samples. The analysed material was cDNA or gDNA that came from T cells, B-cell-depleted T cells, or PBMCs.

Authors' data handling: Amplification from reference gene primers served as the basis for estimated nucleated cell counts. Assay: immunoSEQ multiplex PCR; the TCRdb copy retains only in-frame clones and omits some. The D gene and trimming were derived from the DNA, and the V and J assignments and clone size from that table. The data contain under 200,000 clones, 70% to 90% of them singletons. The J segment lost 3 bases and the V segment lost 2 bases, leaving 9 bases of the junction unmatched. This CDR3 is 17 amino acids long. Germline V lookup: CDR1 SGHAT, CDR2 FQNNGV. The source material was peripheral blood. The receptor was isolated from a man aged 35-49 years with active or convalescent COVID-19. V and J are TRBV11-2 and TRBJ2-4, with 8 positions matching TRBD1. CDR3 nucleotide sequence: TGTGCCAGCAGCTTATCTGCTCTCACAGGGGGCAAAAACATTCAGTACTTC. This gives the protein CASSLSALTGGKNIQYF. Full variable domain (remainder filled in from reference TRBV11-2 and TRBJ2-4): EAGVAQSPRYKIIEKRQSVAFWCNPISGHATLYWYQQILGQGPKLLIQFQNNGVVDDSQLPKDRFSAERLKGVDSTLKIQPAKLEDSAVYLCASSLSALTGGKNIQYFGAGTRLSVL.